A single sample is the source of the 8 T cell receptor beta chains below, sequenced in a study of blood T cells in healthy people across ages. Together with a sample-barcoded 5' primer, a J-beta primer mix was included in a second PCR lasting about 7 to 12 cycles. In TCRdb, the 5' RACE reads were re-called with MiXCR into one record per CDR3 protein. The table records over a million distinct CDR3 sequences, around two fifths of them present only once. The material sequenced was blood. Receptors originate from a young woman in good health.

Details on this clonotype: One end of the junction is discordant with germline, which a read error may explain. CDR3 DNA: TGTGCCAGCAGTTACTCGGGGATGAACACCGGGGAGCTGTCTTTT. This sequence encodes CASSYSGMNTGELSF. The J gene is TRBJ2-2, the V gene TRBV6-2 or TRBV6-3; possible D gene TRBD2, 5 bases. Germline CDR1 reads MNHEY; CDR2 reads SVGEGT. CDR3 length equals 15 residues.

This clonotype was detected a few times. This sequence joins TRBV7-2 and TRBJ2-1, with a weak D call TRBD2 (6 bases). The V gene lost 4 bases and the J gene lost 4 bases, with 23 bases spanning the gap. The CDR3 has 18 amino acids. Looked up from germline, CDR1 is SGHTA and CDR2 is FQGNSA. CDR3 in amino acids: CASSSVSSWAGWYNEQFF. As DNA, the CDR3 is TGTGCCAGCAGCTCGGTGTCTTCCTGGGCGGGATGGTACAATGAGCAGTTCTTC.

This clonotype has more than one count but fewer than ten. The gene calls are TRBV7-9 and TRBJ2-3, with 7 bases fitting TRBD1. V shed 4 bases and J 11 bases; nucleotides not matched to a gene: 6. The CDR3 sequence is 12 residues long. Germline CDR1 and CDR2: SEHNR and FQNEAQ (reference sequence). Here the CDR3 DNA reads TGTGCCAGCAGCTCGACAGGGCCCAAGCAGTATTTT. Amino acids: CASSSTGPKQYF.

The gene calls are TRBV6-1 and TRBJ2-7; 10 bases map to TRBD2. CDR1 MNHNS and CDR2 SASEGT come from the germline V gene. Losses at the gene ends were 7 bases for V and 2 bases for J; bases not matched to a gene: 11. The CDR3 is 16 residues long. The CDR3 coding sequence is TGTGCCAGCACCCCCAAGGGGCTAGCGGGAGCCTACGAGCAGTACTTC. Its translation is CASTPKGLAGAYEQYF.

The chain links TRBV20-1 to TRBJ2-6; 7 positions match TRBD2. Germline trimming cut 6 bases from V and 0 bases from J; bases unmatched to any gene: 11. CDR1 is DFQATT, CDR2 SNEGSKA, per germline (reference sequence). The CDR3 is 17 amino acids. CDR3 nucleotide sequence: TGCAGTGCCCCGCTCGGGGGGTCAAGCTCTGGGGCCAACGTCCTGACTTTC. Translation gives CSAPLGGSSSGANVLTF.

This clonotype showed up just once. The chain recombines TRBV19 with TRBJ2-1; no clear D gene. Germline V gives CDR1 LNHDA, CDR2 SQIVND (reference sequence). This CDR3 comprises 13 residues. The ends were cut back, 5 bases at V and 2 bases at J, with 7 bases in the middle. CDR3 coding DNA: TGTGCCAGTAGTCAAAACACCTACAATGAGCAGTTCTTC. It yields the protein CASSQNTYNEQFF.

The chain joins TRBV5-1 to TRBJ2-2, with 13 bases fitting TRBD2. V lost 3 bases, J lost 0 bases, and 8 bases stayed unmatched. CDR1 is SGHRS and CDR2 is YFSETQ in the germline V gene. The CDR3 is 19 amino acids. Here the CDR3 reads CASSWTPTSGRANTGELFF. The DNA of the CDR3 is TGCGCCAGCAGCTGGACCCCAACTAGCGGGAGGGCGAACACCGGGGAGCTGTTTTTT.

This chain joins TRBV6-5 and TRBJ1-5, with D uncertain. Trimming pared 7 bases from V and 8 bases from J, leaving 15 bases between. CDR1 and CDR2 from the germline V gene are MNHEY and SVGAGI. The CDR3 runs to 13 residues. The CDR3 region has the DNA TGTGCCAGCACCCCACCAATCGGGGAGCCCCAGCATTTT. Translating gives CASTPPIGEPQHF.